One sample yielded the 11 T cell receptor beta chains listed below, sequenced in a study of Graves' ophthalmopathy and Graves' hyperthyroidism. RNA served as the template for amplifying TCR beta CDR3 regions. After a first-round RT-PCR with HTBI primers, a second-round multiplex PCR was run. TCRdb independently ran MiXCR on the multiplex PCR reads; one entry per CDR3 protein. This sample yields about 740,000 distinct CDR3 sequences, of which around 40% are seen a single time; 40% to 45% belongs to the top ten. Material: peripheral blood. The origin of the receptors is an adult man with Graves' ophthalmopathy.

The chain carries TRBV28 and TRBJ1-5, with unresolved D. This CDR3 spans 14 amino acids. Trimming left V 0 bases short and J 7 bases short, with 10 bases between. The V gene's germline CDR1 is MDHEN and CDR2 SYDVKM. The CDR3 coding sequence is TGTGCCAGCAGTTTATGGGGCGCCGAACAGCCCCAGCATTTT. Its protein product is CASSLWGAEQPQHF. The complete variable domain, with remaining parts taken from reference TRBV28 and TRBJ1-5, reads DVKVTQSSRYLVKRTGEKVFLECVQDMDHENMFWYRQDPGLGLRLIYFSYDVKMKEKGDIPEGYSVSREKKERFSLILESASTNQTSMYLCASSLWGAEQPQHFGDGTRLSIL.

The V call is TRBV20-1, the J call TRBJ1-4, with a tentative D call TRBD1 (5 bases). V gave up 2 bases and J gave up 4 bases, with 14 bases separating them. There are 15 residues in the CDR3. Germline lookup yields CDR1 DFQATT and CDR2 SNEGSKA (reference sequence). CDR3 coding DNA: TGCAGTGCTAGAATGCTGGGGGGGGGTAATGAAAAACTGTTTTTT. Encoded protein: CSARMLGGGNEKLFF.

This clonotype was detected only once. The V gene is TRBV6-4, the J gene TRBJ2-7; a possible D gene is TRBD1 (6 bases). With 4 bases removed from V and 9 bases from J, the gap between germline ends came to 19 bases. CDR3 length equals 14 residues. CDR1 is MRHNA and CDR2 is SNTAGT in the germline V gene. CDR3 in DNA: TGTGCCAGCAGTGCCGGGATGGGACAAATCGGGCAGTACTTC. Amino acid sequence: CASSAGMGQIGQYF.

V usage is TRBV12-3 or TRBV12-4 and J usage is TRBJ1-1, with unresolved D. CDR3 size: 14 residues. Trimming left V 7 bases short and J 3 bases short, with 15 bases between. This chain's CDR3 is CASTETLRDTEAFF. In nucleotides, the CDR3 is TGTGCCAGCACCGAGACTCTGCGGGACACTGAAGCTTTCTTT.

This clonotype occurred a few times. The rearrangement uses TRBV5-4 and TRBJ1-6, with 7 nucleotides matching TRBD1. Germline CDR1 SGHNT, CDR2 YYREEE (reference sequence). CDR3 size: 15 residues. J was trimmed by 4 bases and V by 5 bases; bases with no gene match: 6. The CDR3 region is CASRPGQSYNSPLHF. DNA of the CDR3: TGTGCCAGCAGACCGGGACAGAGTTATAATTCACCCCTCCACTTT.

In its sample, this clonotype was seen many times. The chain joins TRBV7-2 to TRBJ1-5, with D uncertain. The CDR3 has 18 residues. CDR1 SGHTA and CDR2 FQGNSA come from the germline V gene. V was pared by 5 bases and J by 5 bases, with 25 bases between. CDR3 protein: CASSLGTGRSLSHQPQHF. The CDR3 DNA sequence: TGTGCCAGCAGCCTTGGAACTGGCCGGTCCCTGAGCCATCAGCCCCAGCATTTT.

This clonotype was seen repeatedly, ten times or more. This chain uses TRBV25-1 with TRBJ1-2, with D tentatively TRBD1 (5 bases). The V end was cut by 3 bases, the J end by 5 bases, with 19 bases between. The length of the CDR3 is 16 residues. Per the germline V gene, CDR1 is MGHDK and CDR2 is SYGVNS. The CDR3 sequence: CASSDPTVGGKYGYTF. CDR3 coding DNA: TGTGCCAGCAGTGATCCCACTGTTGGGGGGAAGTATGGCTACACCTTC.

CDR3 bases: TGTGCCAGTATGGGACAGGGGTACAATGAGCAGTTCTTC. Translated: CASMGQGYNEQFF. This chain links TRBV19 with TRBJ2-7; TRBD1 aligns across 10 bases. The J call may be incorrect, as the DNA end agrees better with TRBJ2-1. Germline values: CDR1 LNHDA, CDR2 SQIVND (reference sequence). The CDR3 consists of 13 residues.

This clonotype was found many times. The V and J genes are TRBV7-8 and TRBJ1-5; D is undetermined. The V end lost 0 bases, the J end lost 6 bases, and 9 bases lay between the germline ends. Germline lookup yields CDR1 SGHVS and CDR2 FQNEAQ. This CDR3 has 14 residues. The CDR3 is CASSLAQDGQPQHF. The CDR3 DNA reads as TGTGCCAGCAGCTTAGCGCAGGATGGTCAGCCCCAGCATTTT.

This clonotype was seen a handful of times. The chain is built from TRBV11-2 and TRBJ2-7, with D perhaps matching TRBD1 or TRBD2 (6 bases each). Looked up from germline, CDR1 is SGHAT and CDR2 is FQNNGV. The ends were cut back, 3 bases at V and 0 bases at J, with 12 bases in the middle. This CDR3 contains 15 residues. The CDR3 region is CASSFRGGSSYEQYF. CDR3 in DNA: TGTGCCAGCAGCTTCCGAGGGGGGAGCTCCTACGAGCAGTACTTC.

The chain combines TRBV12-3 or TRBV12-4 with TRBJ2-7; tentatively, D is TRBD1 (6 bases). Trimming stripped 5 bases from V and 3 bases from J, with 14 bases between. There are 14 residues in the CDR3. Here the CDR3 DNA reads TGTGCCAGCAGTGATACAGGGTGGGACTACGAGCAGTACTTC. It is translated as CASSDTGWDYEQYF.